One and the same sample provided the 10 T cell receptor beta chains below, sequenced in a study of sequential checkpoint blockade in melanoma. Treatment defined: randomized to nivolumab then ipilimumab (arm A) or the reverse (arm B). This table comes from immunoSEQ multiplex PCR, and its TCRdb copy is limited to in-frame clones, with some not included. The sample gives thousands of clones, about 29% of which show up once; about a fifth is in the top ten. The sample was tumor tissue (inferred from file names), taken from a patient given nivolumab and ipilimumab in sequence. The source is a human donor with melanoma.

This chain joins TRBV28 and TRBJ2-1; 11 bases match TRBD2. Unmatched junction bases numbered 13, after V lost 8 bases and J lost 1 base. Looked up from germline, CDR1 is MDHEN and CDR2 is SYDVKM. The CDR3 runs to 18 residues. The CDR3 coding sequence is TGTGCCAGCGGATCCTCGGGACTAGCGGTACTTTCCTACAATGAGCAGTTCTTC. It yields the protein CASGSSGLAVLSYNEQFF.

This clone was seen more than once but under ten times. The V gene is TRBV6-8, the J gene TRBJ2-7; 11 nucleotides match TRBD1. V lost 5 bases to trimming and J lost 5 bases; unmatched junction nucleotides: 5. This CDR3 is built from 14 residues. The germline gives CDR1 MNHGY, CDR2 SAAAGT. CDR3 in DNA: TGTGCCAGCAGTGGGACAGGGGGTCAGAACGAGCAGTACTTC. The encoded protein is CASSGTGGQNEQYF.

The chain recombines TRBV28 with TRBJ2-5; D remains ambiguous. The CDR3 is 15 amino acids. Germline CDR1 and CDR2: MDHEN and SYDVKM. Trimming took off 3 bases at V and 0 bases at J, with 11 bases between the two ends. The CDR3 region is CASSFISANQETQYF. As DNA, the CDR3 is TGTGCCAGCAGTTTCATCTCAGCGAACCAAGAGACCCAGTACTTC.

The gene calls are TRBV28 and TRBJ2-1; 10 nucleotides match TRBD1. This CDR3 is built from 16 residues. CDR1 is MDHEN, CDR2 SYDVKM, per germline. Germline trimming cut 4 bases from V and 8 bases from J; bases unmatched to any gene: 11. This CDR3 is CASSSSGTGEMDEQFF. Here the CDR3 DNA reads TGTGCCAGCAGTTCCTCCGGGACAGGGGAGATGGATGAGCAGTTCTTC.

This clone rates as medium-sized. The V gene is TRBV28, the J gene TRBJ1-4, with D hard to call. The CDR3 spans 12 residues. Germline values: CDR1 MDHEN, CDR2 SYDVKM. Trimming left V 3 bases short and J 8 bases short, with 7 bases between. CDR3 sequence reads: CASSFFWEKLFF. Written as DNA, the CDR3 is TGTGCCAGCAGTTTCTTCTGGGAAAAACTGTTTTTT.

V gene TRBV6-8 combines with J gene TRBJ2-1; perhaps TRBD2 as D (6 bases). The CDR3 contains 12 residues. V dropped 11 bases and J dropped 3 bases, with 11 bases sitting between them. Germline loops: CDR1 MNHGY, CDR2 SAAAGT. The CDR3 DNA is TGTGCCGGGGGAGGTAACTACAATGAGCAGTTCTTC. It encodes CAGGGNYNEQFF.

The chain joins TRBV11-3 to TRBJ2-3; D assignment may be TRBD1 or TRBD2 (5 bases each). V gave up 3 bases and J gave up 6 bases, with 13 bases separating them. The CDR3 is 14 amino acids. Germline CDR1 is SGHNT and CDR2 is YENEEA. CDR3 region: CASSFSTGTDTQYF. The DNA for the CDR3 is TGTGCCAGCAGCTTCTCCACCGGGACCGATACGCAGTATTTT.

The genes are TRBV19 and TRBJ1-2; a possible D gene is TRBD1 (5 bases). Per the germline V gene, CDR1 is LNHDA and CDR2 is SQIVND (reference sequence). V lost 7 bases, J lost 2 bases, and 14 bases lay in between. The CDR3 consists of 14 residues. CDR3 nucleotides: TGTGCCAGTACCCCCGTGTGGGGGAACTATGGCTACACCTTC. Encoded protein: CASTPVWGNYGYTF.

The sample holds many counts of this clone. CDR3 region: CASSLVSGYSGNTIYF. Here the CDR3 DNA reads TGTGCCAGCAGCTTAGTGTCCGGGTACTCTGGAAACACCATATATTTT. The V call is TRBV11-3, the J call TRBJ1-3; D is unresolved. Germline V gene lookup returns CDR1 SGHNT and CDR2 YENEEA. The CDR3 is 16 residues long. Trimming removed 1 base from V and 0 bases from J, with 10 bases in between.

The chain couples TRBV19 to TRBJ2-1; 8 nucleotides line up with TRBD2. Trimming at V came to 2 bases and at J to 3 bases, leaving 6 bases not matched to a gene. Per germline, CDR1 LNHDA and CDR2 SQIVND (reference sequence). The CDR3 is 16 amino acids. The CDR3, as DNA: TGTGCCAGTAGTATAAGAGTAGCGGGAAGCTACAATGAGCAGTTCTTC. Encoded protein: CASSIRVAGSYNEQFF.